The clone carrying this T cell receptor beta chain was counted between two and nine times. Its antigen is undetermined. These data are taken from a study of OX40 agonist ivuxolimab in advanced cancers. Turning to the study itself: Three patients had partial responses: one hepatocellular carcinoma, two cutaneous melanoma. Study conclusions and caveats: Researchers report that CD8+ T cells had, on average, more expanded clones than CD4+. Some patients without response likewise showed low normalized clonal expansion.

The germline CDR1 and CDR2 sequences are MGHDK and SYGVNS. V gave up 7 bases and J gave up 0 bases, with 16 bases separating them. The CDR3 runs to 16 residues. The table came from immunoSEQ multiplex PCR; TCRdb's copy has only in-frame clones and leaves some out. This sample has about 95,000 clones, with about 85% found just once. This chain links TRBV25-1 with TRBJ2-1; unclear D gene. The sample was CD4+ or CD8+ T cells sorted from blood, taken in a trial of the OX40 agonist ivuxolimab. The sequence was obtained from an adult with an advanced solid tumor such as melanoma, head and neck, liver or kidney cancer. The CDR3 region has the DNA TGTGCCAGCACCGGTGAGACCTCCCACTCCTACAATGAGCAGTTCTTC. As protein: CASTGETSHSYNEQFF.